The entry that follows covers one TCR beta chain sequence. As handled by the study authors: Reference gene primer amplification yielded estimated nucleated cell counts. Profiling relied on immunoSEQ multiplex PCR, and the TCRdb table lists in-frame clones only, not all of them. V, J and clone size were drawn from that table, and D and trimming were deduced from the DNA. The table includes about 220,000 clones, 82% detected once. This sample stems from a study of blood T cell repertoires in COVID-19. Overall study: Nucleic acid was either cDNA or gDNA, and it came from T cells, B-cell-depleted T cells, or PBMCs.

CDR1 and CDR2 from the germline V gene are SGHRS and YFSETQ. This CDR3 is built from 13 residues. V was cut by 4 bases and J by 5 bases, with 7 bases left in between. The sequence was obtained from a woman in her sixties who had recovered from COVID-19. Input material: PBMCs or T cells enriched from blood (not recorded which). This chain connects TRBV5-1 to TRBJ1-6, with no clear D. CDR3 loop: CASSEGDNSPLHF. In DNA form, the CDR3 reads TGCGCCAGCAGCGAGGGCGATAATTCACCCCTCCACTTT.